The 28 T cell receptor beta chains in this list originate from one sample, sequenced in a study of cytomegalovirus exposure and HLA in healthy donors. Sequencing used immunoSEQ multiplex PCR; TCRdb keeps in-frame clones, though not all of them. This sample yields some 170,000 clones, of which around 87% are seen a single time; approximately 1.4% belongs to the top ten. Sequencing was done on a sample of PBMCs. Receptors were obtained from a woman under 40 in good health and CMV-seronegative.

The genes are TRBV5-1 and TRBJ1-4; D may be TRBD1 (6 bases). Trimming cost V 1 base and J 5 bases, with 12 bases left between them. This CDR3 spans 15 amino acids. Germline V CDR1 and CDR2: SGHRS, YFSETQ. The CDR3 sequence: CASSLRGGENEKLFF. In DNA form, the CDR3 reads TGCGCCAGCAGCTTGAGGGGGGGCGAAAATGAAAAACTGTTTTTT.

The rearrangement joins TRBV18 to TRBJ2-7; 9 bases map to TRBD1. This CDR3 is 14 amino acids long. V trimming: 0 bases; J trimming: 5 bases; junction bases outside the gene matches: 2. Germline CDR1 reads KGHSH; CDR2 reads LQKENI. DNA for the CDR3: TGTGCCAGCTCACCACCCGGGACAGGGCACGAGCAGTACTTC. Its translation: CASSPPGTGHEQYF.

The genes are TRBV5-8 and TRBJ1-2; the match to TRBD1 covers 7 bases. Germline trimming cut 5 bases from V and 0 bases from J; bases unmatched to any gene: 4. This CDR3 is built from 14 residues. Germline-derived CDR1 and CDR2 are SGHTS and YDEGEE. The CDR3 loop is CASRRTGTNYGYTF. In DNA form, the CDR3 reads TGTGCCAGCAGGCGGACAGGTACTAACTATGGCTACACCTTC.

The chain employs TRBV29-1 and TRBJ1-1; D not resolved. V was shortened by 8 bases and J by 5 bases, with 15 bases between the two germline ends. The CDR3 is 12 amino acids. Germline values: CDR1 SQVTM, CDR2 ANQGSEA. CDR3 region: CSTTTTRTEAFF. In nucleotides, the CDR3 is TGCAGCACCACAACTACAAGAACTGAAGCTTTCTTT.

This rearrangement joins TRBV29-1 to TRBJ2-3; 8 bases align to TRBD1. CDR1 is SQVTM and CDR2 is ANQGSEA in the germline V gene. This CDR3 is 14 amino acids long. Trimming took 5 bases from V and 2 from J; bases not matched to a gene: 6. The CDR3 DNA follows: TGCAGCGTTTTCGGGACAGGATACACAGATACGCAGTATTTT. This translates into CSVFGTGYTDTQYF.

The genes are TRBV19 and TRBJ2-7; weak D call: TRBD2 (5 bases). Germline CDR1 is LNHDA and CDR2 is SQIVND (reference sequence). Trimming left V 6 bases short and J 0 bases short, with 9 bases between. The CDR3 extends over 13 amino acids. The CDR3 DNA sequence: TGTGCCAGTAGCCCGGGGATCTCCTACGAGCAGTACTTC. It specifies CASSPGISYEQYF.

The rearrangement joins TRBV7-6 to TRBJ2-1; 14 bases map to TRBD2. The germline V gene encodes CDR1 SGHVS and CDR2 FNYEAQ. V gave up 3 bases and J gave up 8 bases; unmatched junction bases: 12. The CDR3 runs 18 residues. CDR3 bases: TGTGCCAGCAGCTTCCTCTCCCAGACTAGCGGGGGGGCCGATGAGCAGTTCTTC. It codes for CASSFLSQTSGGADEQFF.

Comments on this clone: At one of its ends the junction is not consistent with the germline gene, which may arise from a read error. This CDR3 reads CASSFWQGNEQFF. CDR3 sequence (DNA): TGTGCTAGCAGCTTTTGGCAGGGCAATGAGCAGTTCTTC. This chain connects TRBV7-7 to TRBJ2-1; a weak D match, TRBD1 (5 bases). The CDR3 sequence is 13 residues long. In germline, CDR1 is SSHAT, CDR2 FNYEAQ (reference sequence).

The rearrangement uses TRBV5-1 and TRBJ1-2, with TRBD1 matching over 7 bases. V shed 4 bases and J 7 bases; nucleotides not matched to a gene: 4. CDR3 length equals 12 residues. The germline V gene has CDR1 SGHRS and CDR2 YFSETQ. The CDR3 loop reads CASSRDRAGYTF. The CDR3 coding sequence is TGCGCCAGCAGCCGCGACAGGGCTGGCTACACCTTC.

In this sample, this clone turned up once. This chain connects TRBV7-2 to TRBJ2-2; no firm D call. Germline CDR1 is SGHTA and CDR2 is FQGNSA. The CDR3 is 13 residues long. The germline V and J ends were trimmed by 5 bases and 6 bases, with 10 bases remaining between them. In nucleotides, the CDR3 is TGTGCCAGCAGCCCTATTCGGGCCGGGGAGCTGTTTTTT. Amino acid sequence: CASSPIRAGELFF.

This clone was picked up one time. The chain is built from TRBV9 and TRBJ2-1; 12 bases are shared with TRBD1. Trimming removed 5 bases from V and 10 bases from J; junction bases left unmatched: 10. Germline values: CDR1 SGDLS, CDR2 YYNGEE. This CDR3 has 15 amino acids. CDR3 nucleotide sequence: TGTGCCAGCAGTCCCGGGACAGGGGGCGACCCGGAGCAGTTCTTC. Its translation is CASSPGTGGDPEQFF.

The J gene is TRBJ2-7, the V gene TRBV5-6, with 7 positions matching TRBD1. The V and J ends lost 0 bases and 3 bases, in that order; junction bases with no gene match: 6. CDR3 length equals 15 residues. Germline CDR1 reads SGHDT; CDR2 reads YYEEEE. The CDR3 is CASSLDQTGYYEQYF. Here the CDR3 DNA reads TGTGCCAGCAGCTTGGATCAGACAGGGTACTACGAGCAGTACTTC.

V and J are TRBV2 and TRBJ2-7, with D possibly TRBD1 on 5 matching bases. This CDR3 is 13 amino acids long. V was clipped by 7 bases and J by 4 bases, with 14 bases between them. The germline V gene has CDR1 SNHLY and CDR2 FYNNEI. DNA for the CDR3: TGTGCCAGCAACAGACAGCTACTATACGAGCAGTACTTC. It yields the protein CASNRQLLYEQYF. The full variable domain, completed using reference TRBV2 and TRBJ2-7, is EPEVTQTPSHQVTQMGQEVILRCVPISNHLYFYWYRQILGQKVEFLVSFYNNEISEKSEIFDDQFSVERPDGSNFTLKIRSTKLEDSAMYFCASNRQLLYEQYFGPGTRLTVT.

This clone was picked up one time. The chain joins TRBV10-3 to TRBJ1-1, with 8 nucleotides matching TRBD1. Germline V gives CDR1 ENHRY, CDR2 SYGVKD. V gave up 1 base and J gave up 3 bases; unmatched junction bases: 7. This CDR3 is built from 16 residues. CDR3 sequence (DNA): TGTGCCATCAGTGAGTATACAGGGGGAGCTGACACTGAAGCTTTCTTT. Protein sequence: CAISEYTGGADTEAFF.

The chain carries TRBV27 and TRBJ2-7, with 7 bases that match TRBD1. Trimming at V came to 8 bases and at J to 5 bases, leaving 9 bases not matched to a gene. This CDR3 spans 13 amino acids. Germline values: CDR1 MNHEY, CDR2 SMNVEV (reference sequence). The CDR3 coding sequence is TGTGCCAGCCATAAACAGGGGAGTCACGAGCAGTACTTC. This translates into CASHKQGSHEQYF.

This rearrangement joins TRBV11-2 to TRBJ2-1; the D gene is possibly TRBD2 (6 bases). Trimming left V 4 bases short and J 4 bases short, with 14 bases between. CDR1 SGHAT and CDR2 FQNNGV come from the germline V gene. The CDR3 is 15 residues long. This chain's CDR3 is CASSSRTGTYNEQFF. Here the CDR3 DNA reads TGTGCCAGCAGCTCCCGGACTGGGACTTACAATGAGCAGTTCTTC.

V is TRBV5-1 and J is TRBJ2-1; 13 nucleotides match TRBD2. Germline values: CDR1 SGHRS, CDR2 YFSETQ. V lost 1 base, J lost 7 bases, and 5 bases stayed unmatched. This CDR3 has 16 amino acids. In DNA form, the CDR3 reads TGCGCCAGCAGCTTGCCGGGACTAGCGGGGAGGAATGAGCAGTTCTTC. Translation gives CASSLPGLAGRNEQFF. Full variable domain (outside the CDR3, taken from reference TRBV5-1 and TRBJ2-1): KAGVTQTPRYLIKTRGQQVTLSCSPISGHRSVSWYQQTPGQGLQFLFEYFSETQRNKGNFPGRFSGRQFSNSRSEMNVSTLELGDSALYLCASSLPGLAGRNEQFFGPGTRLTVL.

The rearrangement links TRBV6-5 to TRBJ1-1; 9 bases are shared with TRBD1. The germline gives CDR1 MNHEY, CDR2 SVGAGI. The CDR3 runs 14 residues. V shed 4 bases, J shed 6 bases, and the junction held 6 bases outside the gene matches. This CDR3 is CASSSGTGISEAFF. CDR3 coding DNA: TGTGCCAGCAGTTCCGGGACAGGGATCTCTGAAGCTTTCTTT.

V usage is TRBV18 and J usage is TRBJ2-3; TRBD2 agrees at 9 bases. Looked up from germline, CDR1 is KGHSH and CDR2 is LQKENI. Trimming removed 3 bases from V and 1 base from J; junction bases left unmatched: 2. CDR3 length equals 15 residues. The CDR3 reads CASSPRTSGTDTQYF. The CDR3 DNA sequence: TGTGCCAGCTCACCGAGGACTAGCGGCACAGATACGCAGTATTTT.

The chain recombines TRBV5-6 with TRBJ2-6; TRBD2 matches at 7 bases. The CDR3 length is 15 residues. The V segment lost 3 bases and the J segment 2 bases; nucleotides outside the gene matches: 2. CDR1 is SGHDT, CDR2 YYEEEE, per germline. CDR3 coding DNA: TGTGCCAGCAGCTGGGAGGGAACTGGGGCCAACGTCCTGACTTTC. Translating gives CASSWEGTGANVLTF.

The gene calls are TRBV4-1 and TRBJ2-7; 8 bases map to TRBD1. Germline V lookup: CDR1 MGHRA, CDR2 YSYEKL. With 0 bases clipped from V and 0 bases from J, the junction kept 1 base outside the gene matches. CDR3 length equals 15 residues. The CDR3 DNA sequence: TGCGCCAGCAGCCAAGAAGACAGGGGCTCCTACGAGCAGTACTTC. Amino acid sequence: CASSQEDRGSYEQYF.

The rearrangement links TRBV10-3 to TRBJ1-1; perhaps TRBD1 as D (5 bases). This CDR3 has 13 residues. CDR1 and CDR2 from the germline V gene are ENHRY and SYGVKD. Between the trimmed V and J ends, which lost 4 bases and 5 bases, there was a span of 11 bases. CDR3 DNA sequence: TGTGCCATCAGTGGCGCGGGGGGGACTGAAGCTTTCTTT. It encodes CAISGAGGTEAFF.

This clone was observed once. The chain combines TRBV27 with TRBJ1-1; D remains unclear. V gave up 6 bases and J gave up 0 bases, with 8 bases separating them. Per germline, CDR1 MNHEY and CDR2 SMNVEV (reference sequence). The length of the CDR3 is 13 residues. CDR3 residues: CASSPTLNTEAFF. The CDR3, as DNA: TGTGCCAGCAGCCCTACCCTGAACACTGAAGCTTTCTTT.

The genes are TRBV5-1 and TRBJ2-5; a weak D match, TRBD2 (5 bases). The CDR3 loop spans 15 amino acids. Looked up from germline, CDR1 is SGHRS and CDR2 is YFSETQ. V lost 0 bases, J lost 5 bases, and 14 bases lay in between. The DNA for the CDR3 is TGCGCCAGCAGCTTGGAATGGAGGTTGCATGAGACCCAGTACTTC. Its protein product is CASSLEWRLHETQYF.

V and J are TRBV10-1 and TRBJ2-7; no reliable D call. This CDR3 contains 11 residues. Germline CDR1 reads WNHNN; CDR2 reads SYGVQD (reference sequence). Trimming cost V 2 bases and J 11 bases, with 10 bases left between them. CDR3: CASSEGPTKYF. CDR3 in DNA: TGCGCCAGCAGTGAGGGGCCCACCAAGTACTTC.

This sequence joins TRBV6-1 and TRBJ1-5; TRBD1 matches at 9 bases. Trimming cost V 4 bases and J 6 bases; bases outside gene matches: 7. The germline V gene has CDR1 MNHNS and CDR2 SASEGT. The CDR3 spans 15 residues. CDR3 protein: CASSVPGTGPQPQHF. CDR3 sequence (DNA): TGTGCCAGCAGTGTCCCCGGGACAGGGCCTCAGCCCCAGCATTTT.

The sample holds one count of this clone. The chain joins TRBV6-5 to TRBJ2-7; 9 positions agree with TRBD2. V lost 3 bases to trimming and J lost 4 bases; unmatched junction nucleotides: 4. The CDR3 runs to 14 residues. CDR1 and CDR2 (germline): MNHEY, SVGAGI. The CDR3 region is CASSYRRGGYEQYF. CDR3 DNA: TGTGCCAGCAGTTATAGGCGGGGGGGGTACGAGCAGTACTTC.

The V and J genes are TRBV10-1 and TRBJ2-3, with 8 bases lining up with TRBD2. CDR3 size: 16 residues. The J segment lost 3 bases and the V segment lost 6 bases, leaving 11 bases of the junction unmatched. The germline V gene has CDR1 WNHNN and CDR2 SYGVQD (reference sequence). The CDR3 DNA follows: TGCGCCAGCAGCCCCGGCCCGCGGGGGGCAACAGATACGCAGTATTTT. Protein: CASSPGPRGATDTQYF.